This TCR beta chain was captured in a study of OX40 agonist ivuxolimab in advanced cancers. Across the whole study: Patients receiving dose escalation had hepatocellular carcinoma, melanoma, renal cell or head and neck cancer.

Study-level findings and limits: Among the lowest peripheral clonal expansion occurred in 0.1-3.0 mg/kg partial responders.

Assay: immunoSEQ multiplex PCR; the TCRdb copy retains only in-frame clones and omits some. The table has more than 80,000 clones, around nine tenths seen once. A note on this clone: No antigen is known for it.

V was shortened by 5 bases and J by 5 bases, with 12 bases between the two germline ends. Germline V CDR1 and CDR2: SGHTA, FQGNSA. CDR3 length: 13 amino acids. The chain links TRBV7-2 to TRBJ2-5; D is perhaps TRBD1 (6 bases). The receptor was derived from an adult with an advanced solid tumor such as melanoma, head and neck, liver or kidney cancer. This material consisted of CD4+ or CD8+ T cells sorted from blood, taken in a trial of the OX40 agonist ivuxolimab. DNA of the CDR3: TGTGCCAGCAGCCCCTTTAGGGGGGAGACCCAGTACTTC. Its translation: CASSPFRGETQYF.